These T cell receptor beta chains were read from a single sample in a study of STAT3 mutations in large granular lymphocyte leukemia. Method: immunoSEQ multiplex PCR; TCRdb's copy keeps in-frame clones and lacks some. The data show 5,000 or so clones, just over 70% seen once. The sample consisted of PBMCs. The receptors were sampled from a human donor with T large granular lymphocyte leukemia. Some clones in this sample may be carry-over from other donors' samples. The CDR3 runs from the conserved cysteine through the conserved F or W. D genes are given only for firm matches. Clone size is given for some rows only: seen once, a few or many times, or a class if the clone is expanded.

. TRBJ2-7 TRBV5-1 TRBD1 TGCGCCAGCAGCCGTGGGTCGGGACAGGCCGGGGGCGAGCAGTACTTC CASSRGSGQAGGEQYF
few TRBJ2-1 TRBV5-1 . TGCGCCAGCAGCTTGGTGTTCAATGAGCAGTTCTTC CASSLVFNEQFF
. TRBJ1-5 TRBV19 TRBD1 TGTGCCGGATCCACAGGGGACAGCAATCAGCCCCAGCATTTT CAGSTGDSNQPQHF
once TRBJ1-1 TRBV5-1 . TGCGCCAGCAGCTCCTACAGGGTGAACACTGAAGCTTTCTTT CASSSYRVNTEAFF
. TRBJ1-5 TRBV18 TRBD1 TGTGCCAGCTCTTCGGGGACAGTCAATCTTAATCAGCCCCAGCATTTT CASSSGTVNLNQPQHF
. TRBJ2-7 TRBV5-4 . TGTGCCAGCAGCTCCCACCCCGCTCATGAGGGTTGCGAGCAGTACTTC CASSSHPAHEGCEQYF
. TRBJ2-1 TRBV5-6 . TGTGCCAGCAGTATGTCAAATGAGCAGTTCTTC CASSMSNEQFF
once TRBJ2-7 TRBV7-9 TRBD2 TGTGCCAGCAGCTCGGGGACTAGCGGGGATGGGGTATCCTACGAGCAGTACTTC CASSSGTSGDGVSYEQYF
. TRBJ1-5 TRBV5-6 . TGTGCCAGCAGCTTCCAAGGGTCGGGCAATCAGCCCCAGCATTTT CASSFQGSGNQPQHF
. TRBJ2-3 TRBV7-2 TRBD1 TGTGCCAGCAGCCCCATGACAGGGACGGGCACAGATACGCAGTATTTT CASSPMTGTGTDTQYF